A selection of T cell receptor beta chains follows, all from one sample in a study of blood T cell repertoires in COVID-19. Clones were read by immunoSEQ multiplex PCR, and TCRdb kept only the in-frame ones, dropping some. The sample yields tens of thousands of clones, about 87% seen once. The sequenced sample consisted of peripheral blood. The receptors were sampled from a man aged 35 to 55 with COVID-19, enrolled during active disease. The CDR3 runs from the conserved cysteine through the conserved F or W. The D gene is left open where the match is weak. Clone size is shown for a subset of rows, as once, few, many or a class of expanded clone.

v_call	j_call	d_call	clone_size	cdr3_nt	cdr3_aa
TRBV5-4	TRBJ2-7	.	.	TGTGCCAGCAGCTTGGGCAGGGCCTACGAGCAGTACTTC	CASSLGRAYEQYF
TRBV28	TRBJ2-5	TRBD2	once	TGTGCCAGCAAGCGGGACGGAGGGGAGACCCAGTACTTC	CASKRDGGETQYF
TRBV5-6	TRBJ2-1	TRBD2	.	TGTGCCAGCAGCTGGTCGTTGGGGAGCGGGGGGGCCGATGAGCAGTTCTTC	CASSWSLGSGGADEQFF
TRBV7-2	TRBJ2-7	TRBD1	.	TGTGCCAGCAGCACGCCGGGACAGGGGAGATACGAGCAGTACTTC	CASSTPGQGRYEQYF
TRBV7-9	TRBJ1-2	.	.	TGTGCCAGCGACAACTCTTACTATGGCTACACCTTC	CASDNSYYGYTF
TRBV30	TRBJ2-1	TRBD2	.	TGTGCCTGTGGGACTAGCGGGACCAATGAGCAGTTCTTC	CACGTSGTNEQFF
TRBV5-5	TRBJ1-2	.	.	TGTGCCAGCAGCTACTCGGCGGGGGAGAACTATGGCTACACCTTC	CASSYSAGENYGYTF
TRBV11-2	TRBJ2-5	.	.	TGTGCCAGCAGCAGCCCGTCGGGACTTCAGTACTTC	CASSSPSGLQYF
TRBV5-6	TRBJ2-7	.	.	TGTGCCAGCAGCTTCGGCCCCGGGGAGCAGTACTTC	CASSFGPGEQYF
TRBV21-1	TRBJ1-2	.	.	TGTGCCAGCAGCAATCGACAGAGCTCCTATGGCTACACCTTC	CASSNRQSSYGYTF
TRBV14	TRBJ2-2	TRBD1	.	TGTGCCAGCAGCCCTGGGACAGGGACTTTCGTCGGGGAGCTGTTTTTT	CASSPGTGTFVGELFF
TRBV7-9	TRBJ2-5	TRBD2	.	TGTGCCAGCAGCTTAGTGGGGGGGGAGACCCAGTACTTC	CASSLVGGETQYF
TRBV19	TRBJ1-5	TRBD1	.	TGTGCCAGTACCCCGGGACAGGGCTATCAGCCCCAGCATTTT	CASTPGQGYQPQHF
TRBV25-1	TRBJ1-3	.	.	TGTGCCAGCAGTATGGGCCCACTCTCTGGAAACACCATATATTTT	CASSMGPLSGNTIYF
TRBV2	TRBJ1-3	.	.	TGTGCCAGCAGTGATGACAGGCTATCCTCTGGAAACACCATATATTTT	CASSDDRLSSGNTIYF
TRBV2	TRBJ1-6	.	.	TGTGCCAGCAGTGCCGGGGTCACAAGGGATTCACCCCTCCACTTT	CASSAGVTRDSPLHF
TRBV4-1	TRBJ2-3	TRBD2	.	TGCGCCAGCAGCCAAGATCCCCCTCGAGCGGGAGCTGGAGATACGCAGTATTTT	CASSQDPPRAGAGDTQYF
TRBV5-4	TRBJ2-6	TRBD1	.	TGTGCCAGCAGCTGGGACAGCCCCTCTGGGGCCAACGTCCTGACTTTC	CASSWDSPSGANVLTF
TRBV6-4	TRBJ1-2	.	.	TGTGCCAGCAGCGAGGGGGAAAACTATGGCTACACCTTC	CASSEGENYGYTF
TRBV27	TRBJ1-5	TRBD1	.	TGTGCCAGCAGTCGGCAAAACAGGGGCCATCAGCCCCAGCATTTT	CASSRQNRGHQPQHF
TRBV7-9	TRBJ2-3	.	.	TGTGCCAGCAGCGGGCCGGGGGTGTCAGATACGCAGTATTTT	CASSGPGVSDTQYF
TRBV19	TRBJ2-7	.	.	TGTGCCAGTAGTATACAAGAGACCTACGAGCAGTACTTC	CASSIQETYEQYF
TRBV7-8	TRBJ2-7	.	.	TGTGCCAGCAGCTTAGGTCAGGTTGCCTACGAGCAGTACTTC	CASSLGQVAYEQYF
TRBV19	TRBJ2-4	.	.	TGTGCCAGTAGTATAGCGGACATTCAGTACTTC	CASSIADIQYF
TRBV2	TRBJ2-7	TRBD1	.	TGTGCCAGCAGTTCCGGGACAGGGAATAACTACGAGCAGTACTTC	CASSSGTGNNYEQYF
TRBV27	TRBJ2-2	.	.	TGTGCCAGCAGTTTACGGACACTGAGTGGCACCGGGGAGCTGTTTTTT	CASSLRTLSGTGELFF
TRBV3-1/TRBV3-2	TRBJ2-1	TRBD1	.	TGTGCCAGCAGCCCACAGGGGAATGAGCAGTTCTTC	CASSPQGNEQFF
TRBV9	TRBJ2-5	TRBD2	.	TGTGCCAGCAGCGTAGACCCGGCTAGCGGGCTTAAAGAGACCCAGTACTTC	CASSVDPASGLKETQYF
TRBV2	TRBJ2-7	TRBD2	.	TGTGCCAGCAGTGCCGGGACTAGCGGGGGATCCTACGAGCAGTACTTC	CASSAGTSGGSYEQYF
TRBV10-1	TRBJ1-2	TRBD1	.	TGCGCCAGCAGTGAGAAGGGGGCGCGTGGCTACACCTTC	CASSEKGARGYTF
TRBV25-1	TRBJ2-1	TRBD2	.	TGTGCCAGCAGAGCCGGGACTAGCGTAGGTGAGCAGTTCTTC	CASRAGTSVGEQFF
TRBV2	TRBJ1-1	.	few	TGTGCCAGCAGTGAAGGGGCACTCAACACTGAAGCTTTCTTT	CASSEGALNTEAFF
TRBV18	TRBJ1-4	TRBD1	few	TGTGCCAGCTCGTCTACAGGGGATGAAAAACTGTTTTTT	CASSSTGDEKLFF
TRBV14	TRBJ2-7	TRBD2	.	TGTGCCAGCAGCCAGCAGACTAGCGGGGGGTCCGAGCAGTACTTC	CASSQQTSGGSEQYF
TRBV4-1	TRBJ2-1	TRBD2	.	TGCGCCAGCAGCCCCCGGACTAGCGGGGGGTACAATGAGCAGTTCTTC	CASSPRTSGGYNEQFF
TRBV7-8	TRBJ1-1	.	.	TGTGCCAGCAGCTCCGGAGGGCGCACTGAAGCTTTCTTT	CASSSGGRTEAFF
TRBV3-1/TRBV3-2	TRBJ2-7	TRBD1	.	TGTGCCAGCAGCCAAAAGACAGGGACCTACGAGCAGTACTTC	CASSQKTGTYEQYF
TRBV5-1	TRBJ1-6	.	once	TGCGCCAGCAGCTTGGCCCTGGAGGTGAATTCACCCCTCCACTTT	CASSLALEVNSPLHF
TRBV30	TRBJ2-7	.	.	TGTGCCTGGAGCGATAGACTAGATCGAGAGCAGTACTTC	CAWSDRLDREQYF
TRBV2	TRBJ1-5	.	.	TGTGCCAGCACCGCGATGTTTGGCAATCAGCCCCAGCATTTT	CASTAMFGNQPQHF
TRBV6-5	TRBJ1-6	TRBD1	.	TGTGCCACTAGGGACAGGGATTCACCCCTCCACTTT	CATRDRDSPLHF
TRBV15	TRBJ2-1	.	.	TGTGCCACCAGCAGAGTAGCCGAGGGCAGGAGCTCCTACAATGAGCAGTTCTTC	CATSRVAEGRSSYNEQFF
TRBV4-1	TRBJ2-5	TRBD2	.	TGCGCCAGCAGCCCGGAAACTAGCGGGGGGGCCTGGGAGACCCAGTACTTC	CASSPETSGGAWETQYF
TRBV12-5	TRBJ2-5	TRBD1	.	TGTGCTAGTGGTTTGCCCGACAGGGTGGAGACCCAGTACTTC	CASGLPDRVETQYF
TRBV6-6	TRBJ2-1	.	.	TGTGCCAGCAGTTACGACGTGGCGGGTGGATACAATGAGCAGTTCTTC	CASSYDVAGGYNEQFF
TRBV25-1	TRBJ2-1	.	.	TGTGCCAGCAGTGAGGGACTCCATGAGCAGTTCTTC	CASSEGLHEQFF
TRBV19	TRBJ1-3	.	few	TGTGCCAGTAGTCCCCGGGGGGGCATGACTGGAAACACCATATATTTT	CASSPRGGMTGNTIYF
TRBV27	TRBJ1-6	.	.	TGTGCCAGCAGGCTCAGGTCCTATAATTCACCCCTCCACTTT	CASRLRSYNSPLHF
TRBV28	TRBJ1-2	.	few	TGTGCCAGCAGCCCCGGGTCGGTGTATGGCTACACCTTC	CASSPGSVYGYTF
TRBV4-1	TRBJ2-7	.	.	TGCGCCAGCAGCCAAACCTTCCGCAAGACCAGAGGCAGAAGCCCCTACGAGCAGTACTTC	CASSQTFRKTRGRSPYEQYF
TRBV27	TRBJ1-3	.	.	TGTGCCAGCAAGGAGGGAGGGTCTGGAAACACCATATATTTT	CASKEGGSGNTIYF
TRBV6-5	TRBJ2-3	TRBD2	.	TGTGCCAGCAGTTCTAGCGGGGGGAGCACAGATACGCAGTATTTT	CASSSSGGSTDTQYF
TRBV29-1	TRBJ1-2	.	.	TGCAGCGTTGCGGCCAGGGTAGGGGATGGCTACACCTTC	CSVAARVGDGYTF
TRBV14	TRBJ1-1	TRBD1	once	TGTGCCAGCGCCTTCGACAGGGGCACTGAAGCTTTCTTT	CASAFDRGTEAFF
TRBV4-1	TRBJ2-3	TRBD2	.	TGCGCCAGCAGCCATAACCCCCGAGGCGGGAGCGACCGCACAGATACGCAGTATTTT	CASSHNPRGGSDRTDTQYF
TRBV6-5	TRBJ1-1	.	.	TGTGCCAGCAGACCCGACCCCGGCGGAGTCACTGAAGCTTTCTTT	CASRPDPGGVTEAFF
TRBV7-9	TRBJ2-1	TRBD2	.	TGTGCCAGCAGCCTAGGACTAGCGAATGAGCAGTTCTTC	CASSLGLANEQFF